Listed below are T cell receptor beta chains from one sample, sequenced in a study of T cell responses to AZD1222 COVID-19 vaccine. Assay used: immunoSEQ multiplex PCR; TCRdb lists only in-frame clones, some missing. Of about 150,000 clones listed, 90% are singletons. This specimen was peripheral blood, taken on day 0 of AZD1222 vaccination. These receptors were collected from an adult in good health. Both conserved end residues are part of each CDR3. Fields, in order: J gene, D gene, V gene, clone size, CDR3 DNA, CDR3 protein. A D gene is named only where the DNA matches it firmly. The size entry is marked missing in some rows and otherwise reads once, few, many or a size class.

>TRBJ2-7|NA|TRBV6-5|NA
TGTGCCAGCAGTCCACTGGGCCCGGGGGAACACGAGCAGTACTTC
CASSPLGPGEHEQYF
>TRBJ2-7|NA|TRBV4-1|NA
TGCGCCAGCAGCCAAGGAACAGGTTTAAGTTACGAGCAGTACTTC
CASSQGTGLSYEQYF
>TRBJ2-5|NA|TRBV5-4|once
TGTGCCAGCAGCATCGGGATTCAAGAGACCCAGTACTTC
CASSIGIQETQYF
>TRBJ2-7|NA|TRBV25-1|NA
TGTGCCAGCAGTGAATTGGGGGGACTGACATCTACCTACGAGCAGTACTTC
CASSELGGLTSTYEQYF
>TRBJ2-3|NA|TRBV5-1|NA
TGCGCCAGCAGCCCGGGACAAAGCACAGATACGCAGTATTTT
CASSPGQSTDTQYF
>TRBJ2-7|NA|TRBV5-5|NA
TGTGCCAGCAGCTCGAGGTTGGGGTACCCCTACGAGCAGTACTTC
CASSSRLGYPYEQYF
>TRBJ1-2|TRBD1|TRBV6-2/TRBV6-3|NA
TGTGCCAGCAGTTACCGACAGGGGGCTGGTGGTGGCTACACCTTC
CASSYRQGAGGGYTF
>TRBJ2-7|NA|TRBV28|NA
TGTGCCAGCAGTTTTTCAATGACCTACGAGCAGTACTTC
CASSFSMTYEQYF
>TRBJ2-3|NA|TRBV7-2|NA
TGTGCCAGCAGCTTAGTTTGGGGGGCCGGAGATACGCAGTATTTT
CASSLVWGAGDTQYF
>TRBJ2-7|TRBD2|TRBV4-2|NA
TGTGCCAGCAGCCAGGCTTCGGGGAGGGTCACCCGGAGATACGAGCAGTACTTC
CASSQASGRVTRRYEQYF
>TRBJ2-7|TRBD1|TRBV2|NA
TGTGCCAGCAGACCAGGGGGCACAACGGACGAGCAGTACTTC
CASRPGGTTDEQYF
>TRBJ1-1|TRBD1|TRBV28|NA
TGTGCCAGCAGTGGACAGGGTTTCCCCAGTCAGGCTGAAGCTTTCTTT
CASSGQGFPSQAEAFF
>TRBJ1-4|NA|TRBV7-9|once
TGTGCCAGCAGCTTAGCAGGAGGAAATGAAAAACTGTTTTTT
CASSLAGGNEKLFF
>TRBJ1-6|NA|TRBV9|NA
TGTGCCAGCAGCGTAGGCCTGGAAAATTCACCCCTCCACTTT
CASSVGLENSPLHF
>TRBJ2-7|TRBD2|TRBV6-2/TRBV6-3|NA
TGTGCCAGCAGTGATACTAGCGGGAGGGCCATCGACGAGCAGTACTTC
CASSDTSGRAIDEQYF
>TRBJ2-2|TRBD2|TRBV12-5|NA
TGTGCTAGTGGTTTAACAGCGGGAGTTAACACCGGGGAGCTGTTTTTT
CASGLTAGVNTGELFF
>TRBJ2-3|NA|TRBV5-6|NA
TGTGCCAGCAGCTTGGTTACTTCACTCACAGATACGCAGTATTTT
CASSLVTSLTDTQYF
>TRBJ2-6|NA|TRBV29-1|NA
TGCAGCGTTGAAGATGAGTTGGGATCCGGGGCCAACGTCCTGACTTTC
CSVEDELGSGANVLTF
>TRBJ2-7|TRBD1|TRBV28|NA
TGTGCCAGCAGTTTGATGTCCAGGGGGCTTTACGAGCAGTACTTC
CASSLMSRGLYEQYF
>TRBJ2-7|NA|TRBV4-1|once
TGCGCCAGCAGCCAAGACTTTGCCTACGAGCAGTACTTC
CASSQDFAYEQYF
>TRBJ1-5|NA|TRBV15|NA
TGTGCCACCAGCAGAGCGACAGCGAATCAGCCCCAGCATTTT
CATSRATANQPQHF
>TRBJ2-4|NA|TRBV14|NA
TGTGCCAGCAGCCAAGGGCTGGGGGCGGGGAGCAAAAACATTCAGTACTTC
CASSQGLGAGSKNIQYF
>TRBJ2-1|TRBD2|TRBV12-5|NA
TGTGCTAGTGGTTACGGGGGGAGCTCCTACAATGAGCAGTTCTTC
CASGYGGSSYNEQFF
>TRBJ2-1|TRBD2|TRBV28|once
TGTGCCAGCGGCCAGAGGACTAGCGGGATCGGTCGCCCCTACAATGAGCAGTTCTTC
CASGQRTSGIGRPYNEQFF
>TRBJ2-3|TRBD2|TRBV25-1|NA
TGTGCCAGCGGAGATAGCGGGAAAACAGATACGCAGTATTTT
CASGDSGKTDTQYF
>TRBJ1-1|NA|TRBV7-9|NA
TGTGCCAGCAGCTTAGCCCTTGGGGGGAACACTGAAGCTTTCTTT
CASSLALGGNTEAFF
>TRBJ2-3|TRBD2|TRBV27|NA
TGTGCCAGCATGAGTCTAGCGGGGAGGTTTACAGATACGCAGTATTTT
CASMSLAGRFTDTQYF
>TRBJ2-5|NA|TRBV19|NA
TGTGCCAGTAGCCCCTTGTGGAATAGCTTTGAGACCCAGTACTTC
CASSPLWNSFETQYF
>TRBJ1-5|NA|TRBV7-8|once
TGTGCCAGCAGCTTAATCCCCCCGGGGCTCGGCAATCAGCCCCAGCATTTT
CASSLIPPGLGNQPQHF
>TRBJ2-1|NA|TRBV16|NA
TGTGCCAGCAGCCAATCCATGGGCAGGGAGGAGTTCTTC
CASSQSMGREEFF
>TRBJ2-5|TRBD2|TRBV28|NA
TGTGCCAGCAGCCGAGCGGGGGAAGAGACCCAGTACTTC
CASSRAGEETQYF
>TRBJ1-1|NA|TRBV29-1|NA
TGCAGCGTCCAGGCCCAGGGGATGAACACTGAAGCTTTCTTT
CSVQAQGMNTEAFF
>TRBJ1-1|NA|TRBV4-2|NA
TGTGCCAGCAGCCAGTCCTCAGCGACGAACACTGAAGCTTTCTTT
CASSQSSATNTEAFF
>TRBJ2-5|NA|TRBV28|NA
TGTGCCAGCCTCCAAGAGACCCAGTACTTC
CASLQETQYF
>TRBJ2-7|TRBD2|TRBV6-2/TRBV6-3|NA
TGTGCCAGCAGTATAGAGACTAGCGGGTACTCCTACGAGCAGTACTTC
CASSIETSGYSYEQYF
>TRBJ2-2|NA|TRBV27|NA
TGTGCCAGCAGCAAAGCCATATACACCGGGGAGCTGTTTTTT
CASSKAIYTGELFF
>TRBJ2-5|TRBD2|TRBV7-2|NA
TGTGCCAGCAGTAGGACTAGCGGGAGTGGGGAGACCCAGTACTTC
CASSRTSGSGETQYF
>TRBJ2-1|TRBD2|TRBV15|NA
TGTGCCACCAGCAGTCTTACTAGCGGGAGCTCCTACAATGAGCAGTTCTTC
CATSSLTSGSSYNEQFF
>TRBJ1-1|TRBD1|TRBV5-1|NA
TGCGCCAGCAGTGACAGGGGAGGGAACACTGAAGCTTTCTTT
CASSDRGGNTEAFF
>TRBJ2-7|TRBD2|TRBV5-1|NA
TGCGCCAGCACCTCGGGACTAGACTACGAGCAGTACTTC
CASTSGLDYEQYF
>TRBJ1-5|NA|TRBV19|NA
TGTGCCAGTAGTATCCTTGGAGGTAATAGCAATCAGCCCCAGCATTTT
CASSILGGNSNQPQHF
>TRBJ1-2|TRBD1|TRBV6-5|NA
TGTGCCAGCAGTTACAGGCGGGACAGGGCCTATGGCTACACCTTC
CASSYRRDRAYGYTF
>TRBJ1-5|NA|TRBV19|NA
TGTGCCAGTAGTACATCCGGGACCCCCTCGAAGCCCCAGCATTTT
CASSTSGTPSKPQHF
>TRBJ2-5|NA|TRBV6-2/TRBV6-3|NA
TGTGCCAGCAGTTACGGGGTAGAGACCCAGTACTTC
CASSYGVETQYF
>TRBJ1-6|NA|TRBV6-1|NA
TGTGCCAGCAGTGAAGCCGGGAATTCACCCCTCCACTTT
CASSEAGNSPLHF
>TRBJ2-7|TRBD1|TRBV11-3|NA
TGTGCCAGCAGCGACAGGGTTGGCGAGCAGTACTTC
CASSDRVGEQYF
>TRBJ2-5|TRBD2|TRBV6-2/TRBV6-3|NA
TGTGCCAGCAGTTACGTCCTAGCGGGAGACTCCGAGACCCAGTACTTC
CASSYVLAGDSETQYF
>TRBJ2-7|TRBD2|TRBV5-1|NA
TGCGCCAGCAGCCCCGGAGGACTAGCGGGAGGTTCTACCCACGAGCAGTACTTC
CASSPGGLAGGSTHEQYF
>TRBJ2-7|NA|TRBV10-3|NA
TGTGCCACTTTCGGGGGGCACGAGCAGTACTTC
CATFGGHEQYF
>TRBJ2-1|TRBD2|TRBV4-3|NA
TGCGCCAGCAGCCAAGATTTGACTAGCGGTTACAATGAGCAGTTCTTC
CASSQDLTSGYNEQFF
>TRBJ2-2|NA|TRBV28|NA
TGTGCCAGCAGAATGGGTGGGGGAAACACCGGGGAGCTGTTTTTT
CASRMGGGNTGELFF
>TRBJ2-7|TRBD2|TRBV6-2/TRBV6-3|NA
TGTGCCAGCAGTTTCAGGAGCGGGAGCTACGAGCAGTACTTC
CASSFRSGSYEQYF
>TRBJ2-3|TRBD1|TRBV5-1|NA
TGCGCCAGCAGCTTGGCCTGGACAGGGCTGACAGATACGCAGTATTTT
CASSLAWTGLTDTQYF
>TRBJ1-4|NA|TRBV6-5|NA
TGTGCCAGCAGATTCCAGGGGAAGGGTGAAAAACTGTTTTTT
CASRFQGKGEKLFF
>TRBJ2-5|TRBD1|TRBV6-2/TRBV6-3|NA
TGTGCCAGCAGCCCAGCCGGGACAGGGGTACAAGAGACCCAGTACTTC
CASSPAGTGVQETQYF
>TRBJ2-1|NA|TRBV19|NA
TGTGCCAGTAGTATAGGGGAATACAATGAGCAGTTCTTC
CASSIGEYNEQFF
>TRBJ1-1|NA|TRBV21-1|NA
TGTGCCAGCAGCAAAAGGGCAGGGGAAGGGATGAACACTGAAGCTTTCTTT
CASSKRAGEGMNTEAFF
>TRBJ2-1|TRBD2|TRBV28|NA
TGTGCCAGCACCTTAAATAGCGGGCTTTACAATGAGCAGTTCTTC
CASTLNSGLYNEQFF